Here is one TCR beta chain with its context. The sample is drawn from a study of T-cell memory formation after mild COVID-19. From germline, CDR1 is MNHEY and CDR2 SVGEGT. The trim removed 9 bases at V and 4 bases at J, leaving 12 bases unmatched. The CDR3 is 15 residues long. TCRdb called the 5' RACE reads again in MiXCR, with one record for every CDR3 protein. The sample shows fewer than 650,000 distinct CDR3 sequences, roughly 17% of them seen only once. The TCR originated in an adult woman who had mild COVID-19 (a few samples of this study predate the infection). Cell type and time point are not known. The sequencing input was PBMCs or a T cell subset sorted from them (not recorded which). The V and J genes are TRBV6-2 or TRBV6-3 and TRBJ2-1; 7 positions match TRBD2. The CDR3 is CASRPQRGEYNEQFF. The CDR3 nucleotides read TGTGCCAGTAGACCCCAACGGGGGGAATACAATGAGCAGTTCTTC.